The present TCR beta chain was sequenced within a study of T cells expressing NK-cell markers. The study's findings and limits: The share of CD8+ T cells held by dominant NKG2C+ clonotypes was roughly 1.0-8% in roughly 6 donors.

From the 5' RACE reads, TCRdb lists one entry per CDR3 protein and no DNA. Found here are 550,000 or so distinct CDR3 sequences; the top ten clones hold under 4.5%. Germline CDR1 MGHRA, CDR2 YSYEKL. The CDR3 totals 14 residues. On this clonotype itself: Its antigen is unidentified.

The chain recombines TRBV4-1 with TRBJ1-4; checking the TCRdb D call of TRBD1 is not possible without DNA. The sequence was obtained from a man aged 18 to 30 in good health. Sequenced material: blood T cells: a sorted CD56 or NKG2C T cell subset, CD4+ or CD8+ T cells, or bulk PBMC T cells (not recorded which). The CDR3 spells CASSPTGTNEKLFF.